This TCR beta chain is drawn from a study of blood T cell repertoires in COVID-19. Study-wide context: Acute-phase and convalescent COVID-19 samples originated in the United States, Italy and Spain. PBMCs, B-cell-depleted T cells, or T cells provided the cDNA or gDNA that made up the material.

The CDR3 has 16 amino acids. Germline CDR1 is LNHNV and CDR2 is YYDKDF (reference sequence). Trimming removed 5 bases from V and 2 bases from J, with 16 bases in between. In the authors' methods: The authors estimated nucleated cell counts from reference gene primer amplification. Using immunoSEQ multiplex PCR, the repertoire was profiled, and TCRdb retains in-frame clones only, with some absent. V, J and clone size reflect that table, while D and trimming were determined from the DNA. The repertoire holds about 140,000 clones, with under 90% as singletons. The sample was peripheral blood. The clonotype comes from a woman aged 60-75 years with active or convalescent COVID-19. J is TRBJ2-1 and V is TRBV15; D is perhaps TRBD1 (5 bases). CDR3 bases: TGTGCCACCAGCCCCTCGACAGTGCGACCCTACAATGAGCAGTTCTTC. This gives the protein CATSPSTVRPYNEQFF.